The clone carrying this T cell receptor (beta chain) has more than one count but fewer than ten. Its antigen is currently unknown. CDR3 length: 15 residues. V lost 8 bases and J lost 2, with 18 bases in between. The germline gives CDR1 MNHEY, CDR2 SMNVEV (reference sequence). The sample originates from a study of cytomegalovirus exposure and HLA in healthy donors. The study's findings and limits: Earlier results showed most TCR beta V segments being productive about 87% or about 30% of the time.

Primers: 60 Vbeta forward and 13 Jbeta reverse. TCRdb's copy holds only in-frame clones and misses some; the assay was immunoSEQ multiplex PCR. The sample holds around 190,000 clones, 79% seen once. This clonotype was sampled from a woman in her 40s in good health and CMV-seronegative. Sequencing was performed on PBMCs. The chain is built from TRBV27 and TRBJ1-1; D is undetermined. CDR3 region: CASLRVRAANTEAFF. The DNA of the CDR3 is TGTGCCAGCCTCCGGGTGCGGGCAGCCAACACTGAAGCTTTCTTT.